This TCR beta chain was identified during a study of shared clonotypes between healthy human individuals. Notes on the study in general: Lower generation probabilities were found for non-shared clonotypes than for those shared by all four donors.

It was CD45RO-negative cells, positively selected for CCR7, that made up naive CD8 cells, with terminally differentiated effector memory CD45RA+ cells excluded. V shed 3 bases and J shed 3 bases, with 15 bases lying between them. CDR1 and CDR2 from the germline V gene are MGHRA and YSYEKL. The CDR3 covers 15 residues. For this clone: The target antigen is unknown.

TCRdb's copy holds only in-frame clones and misses some; the assay was immunoSEQ multiplex PCR. The sample shows about 680,000 clones, roughly 94% of them seen only once. The specimen was naive CD8+ T cells sorted from blood. This receptor was identified in a young man in good health. This chain connects TRBV4-1 to TRBJ2-7; D ambiguous. CDR3 in amino acids: CASSHLLGAFYEQYF. The CDR3 bases are TGCGCCAGCAGCCATTTGCTAGGTGCGTTCTACGAGCAGTACTTC.